These T cell receptor beta chains were read from a single sample in a study of OX40 agonist ivuxolimab in advanced cancers. The table came from immunoSEQ multiplex PCR; TCRdb's copy has only in-frame clones and leaves some out. The sample records just over 70,000 clones, less than 90% being singletons. This specimen was CD4+ or CD8+ T cells sorted from blood, taken in a trial of the OX40 agonist ivuxolimab. These TCRs come from an adult with an advanced solid tumor such as melanoma, head and neck, liver or kidney cancer. Each CDR3 is given with its conserved first and last residue. The order of the fields is V gene, J gene, D gene, clone size, CDR3 protein, CDR3 DNA. The D gene is left open where the match is weak. The listing skips clone size in some rows; elsewhere it reads once, few, many or a size class.

v_call: TRBV18
j_call: TRBJ2-7
d_call: NA
clone_size: NA
cdr3_aa: CASSTGTGSYEQYF
cdr3_nt: TGTGCCAGCTCAACCGGGACGGGGTCCTACGAGCAGTACTTC

v_call: TRBV11-1
j_call: TRBJ1-2
d_call: NA
clone_size: few
cdr3_aa: CASSPGEVYYGYTF
cdr3_nt: TGTGCCAGCAGCCCAGGGGAGGTCTACTATGGCTACACCTTC

v_call: TRBV27
j_call: TRBJ2-1
d_call: NA
clone_size: NA
cdr3_aa: CASSPRGGIRNEQFF
cdr3_nt: TGTGCCAGCAGTCCCCGAGGGGGGATTAGGAATGAGCAGTTCTTC

v_call: TRBV27
j_call: TRBJ2-2
d_call: NA
clone_size: NA
cdr3_aa: CASSFRAGVAGELFF
cdr3_nt: TGTGCCAGCAGTTTTAGGGCAGGGGTGGCCGGGGAGCTGTTTTTT

v_call: TRBV6-5
j_call: TRBJ1-1
d_call: NA
clone_size: NA
cdr3_aa: CATGPFSEAFF
cdr3_nt: TGTGCCACAGGCCCCTTCTCTGAAGCTTTCTTT

v_call: TRBV11-2
j_call: TRBJ2-1
d_call: TRBD2
clone_size: NA
cdr3_aa: CASSLDAGGANEQFF
cdr3_nt: TGTGCCAGCAGCTTAGACGCGGGAGGGGCCAATGAGCAGTTCTTC

v_call: TRBV15
j_call: TRBJ2-1
d_call: NA
clone_size: NA
cdr3_aa: CATSREGVDEQFF
cdr3_nt: TGTGCCACCAGCAGAGAAGGTGTGGATGAGCAGTTCTTC

v_call: TRBV27
j_call: TRBJ2-6
d_call: NA
clone_size: NA
cdr3_aa: CASSLRGVAGANVLTF
cdr3_nt: TGTGCCAGCAGTTTAAGGGGGGTAGCTGGGGCCAACGTCCTGACTTTC

v_call: TRBV5-4
j_call: TRBJ2-3
d_call: NA
clone_size: NA
cdr3_aa: CASSSQGRRTDTQYF
cdr3_nt: TGTGCCAGCAGTTCCCAGGGGCGCCGCACAGATACGCAGTATTTT

v_call: TRBV28
j_call: TRBJ1-1
d_call: NA
clone_size: NA
cdr3_aa: CASSLSFQGAEAFF
cdr3_nt: TGTGCCAGCAGTTTATCGTTTCAGGGAGCTGAAGCTTTCTTT

v_call: TRBV2
j_call: TRBJ2-5
d_call: TRBD2
clone_size: NA
cdr3_aa: CASSEAVGGIQETQYF
cdr3_nt: TGTGCCAGCAGTGAAGCTGTGGGAGGGATCCAAGAGACCCAGTACTTC

v_call: TRBV25-1
j_call: TRBJ1-3
d_call: NA
clone_size: NA
cdr3_aa: CASSRLSSGNTIYF
cdr3_nt: TGTGCCAGCAGCCGTTTGAGTTCTGGAAACACCATATATTTT

v_call: TRBV19
j_call: TRBJ2-7
d_call: NA
clone_size: NA
cdr3_aa: CASSLVGKYEQYF
cdr3_nt: TGTGCCAGTAGTTTGGTGGGAAAGTACGAGCAGTACTTC

v_call: TRBV18
j_call: TRBJ2-2
d_call: NA
clone_size: NA
cdr3_aa: CASSPRAAARSGELFF
cdr3_nt: TGTGCCAGCTCACCCCGGGCAGCCGCCCGTTCCGGGGAGCTGTTTTTT

v_call: TRBV2
j_call: TRBJ2-5
d_call: NA
clone_size: NA
cdr3_aa: CASRDRTSAETQYF
cdr3_nt: TGTGCCAGCAGGGACCGGACGTCCGCCGAGACCCAGTACTTC

v_call: TRBV2
j_call: TRBJ1-3
d_call: NA
clone_size: NA
cdr3_aa: CASSPGGRGGTIYF
cdr3_nt: TGTGCCAGCAGTCCCGGGGGCCGGGGTGGCACCATATATTTT